Listed below are T cell receptor beta chains from one sample, sequenced in a study of blood T cells in healthy people across ages. TCRdb analysed the 5' RACE reads with MiXCR anew, one entry per CDR3 protein. Of more than 700,000 distinct CDR3 sequences listed, about 55% are singletons. The sample consisted of blood. The receptors shown here come from a man aged 80 or over in good health. Both conserved end residues are part of each CDR3. D genes are given only for firm matches. Rows give clone size only sometimes, using once, few, many, or a class for an expanded clone.

TRBJ2-2 | NA | TRBD1 | TRBV28 | TGTGCCAGCAGTCTGACAGGGAACGCCGGGGAGCTGTTTTTT | CASSLTGNAGELFF
TRBJ1-4 | NA | NA | TRBV27 | TGTGCCAGCAGTCCGTGGACGGCAACTAATGAAAAACTGTTTTTT | CASSPWTATNEKLFF
TRBJ2-7 | NA | NA | TRBV10-1 | TGCGCCAGCAGTTCCCTAGCCGTAAGCTCCTACAATGAGCAGTACTTC | CASSSLAVSSYNEQYF
TRBJ1-1 | few | NA | TRBV25-1 | TGTGCCAGCAGTTTACAAACGAACACTGAAGCTTTCTTT | CASSLQTNTEAFF
TRBJ1-1 | few | NA | TRBV27 | TGTGCCAGCAGTTTATACAGGCGAAGCTCGGGGGTCACTGAAGCTTTCTTT | CASSLYRRSSGVTEAFF
TRBJ2-7 | NA | NA | TRBV5-1 | TGCGCCAGCAGCAGGCTCCGGGACACCCTAACCTACGAGCAGTACTTC | CASSRLRDTLTYEQYF
TRBJ2-5 | NA | TRBD2 | TRBV27 | TGTGCCAGCATGGCTTGGCGGGAGGGACAAGAGACCCAGTACTTC | CASMAWREGQETQYF
TRBJ2-1 | NA | TRBD2 | TRBV10-3 | TGTGCCATCAGTGATACGAGTCTAGCGGGTTCTGAACAGTTCTTC | CAISDTSLAGSEQFF
TRBJ2-7 | NA | NA | TRBV3-1 | TGTGCCAGCAGCCAAGGGACTATCACCTACGAGCAGTACTTC | CASSQGTITYEQYF
TRBJ2-7 | NA | NA | TRBV12-3/TRBV12-4 | TGTGCCAGCAGCCTTTCTGGGGGGAACCAAGAAGGGCTGGATGAGCAGTACTTC | CASSLSGGNQEGLDEQYF
TRBJ2-7 | NA | NA | TRBV7-2 | TGTGCCAGCACCCTGTGGGGCGGAATCCCGGGCGAGCAGTACTTC | CASTLWGGIPGEQYF
TRBJ2-1 | few | NA | TRBV7-3 | TGTGCCAGCAGCTTAAGAGGAAGCAGCTCCTACAATGAGCAGTTCTTC | CASSLRGSSSYNEQFF
TRBJ2-7 | NA | NA | TRBV5-4 | TGTGCCAGCAGCTTGGCGGCCAGGGGAGACAACGAGCAGTACTTC | CASSLAARGDNEQYF
TRBJ2-5 | few | TRBD1 | TRBV4-1 | TGCGCCAGCAGCCAATCCTACAGGGGGCGAGAGCAGTACTTC | CASSQSYRGREQYF
TRBJ1-1 | NA | NA | TRBV3-1 | TGTGCCAGCAGCCCATACAGGAACACTGAAGCTTTCTTT | CASSPYRNTEAFF
TRBJ1-2 | NA | TRBD1 | TRBV6-1 | TGTGCCAGCAGCGAAACTCAGGGGGACTATGGCTACACCTTC | CASSETQGDYGYTF
TRBJ2-1 | many | NA | TRBV6-5 | TGTGCCAGCAGTTACGGTAGGAGAAACTACAATGAGCAGTTCTTC | CASSYGRRNYNEQFF
TRBJ2-7 | NA | NA | TRBV12-3/TRBV12-4 | TGTGCCAGCAGTCCCTTTCTCTACGAGCAGTACTTC | CASSPFLYEQYF
TRBJ2-5 | few | NA | TRBV9 | TGTGCCAGCAGCGTAGTAGGGGGACTTCAAGAGACCCAGTACTTC | CASSVVGGLQETQYF
TRBJ2-1 | NA | NA | TRBV7-3 | TGTGCCAGCAGCCCCAATTTTCGGGGAAGCTCCTACAATGAGCAGTTCTTC | CASSPNFRGSSYNEQFF
TRBJ2-3 | NA | TRBD2 | TRBV18 | TGTGCCAGCTCACCACTGAGCGGGAGCGATACGCAGTATTTT | CASSPLSGSDTQYF
TRBJ2-4 | few | NA | TRBV20-1 | TGCAGTGCTAGAGATCGACCAGGAGGTATTCAGTACTTC | CSARDRPGGIQYF
TRBJ2-5 | many | NA | TRBV24-1 | TGTGCCACCAGTGATCCAGTTGGGACCCAGTACTTC | CATSDPVGTQYF
TRBJ2-7 | NA | TRBD2 | TRBV12-3/TRBV12-4 | TGTGCCAGCAGTTCGAGGGACTACGCCTTGATCGAGCAGTACTTC | CASSSRDYALIEQYF
TRBJ2-5 | NA | NA | TRBV5-6 | TGTGCCAGCAGCTTGAATCTTGGTGCCAGGGGCCAGGAGACCCAGTACTTC | CASSLNLGARGQETQYF
TRBJ2-3 | NA | NA | TRBV11-3 | TGTGCCACCACAGGCCCACGCCCTACTCGGAGCGGAGGGGCAGATACGCAGTATTTT | CATTGPRPTRSGGADTQYF
TRBJ2-4 | NA | TRBD2 | TRBV7-9 | TGTGCCAGCAGCTTAGACGGGGGGTACAATGAGCAGTACTTC | CASSLDGGYNEQYF
TRBJ1-6 | NA | NA | TRBV3-1 | TGTGCCAGCAGCCGCGGGACGATCTATTCACCCCTCCACTTT | CASSRGTIYSPLHF
TRBJ1-2 | NA | TRBD1 | TRBV7-9 | TGTGCCAGCAGCTTTTCAGGGGGGCCACGTATAACCACCTTC | CASSFSGGPRITTF
TRBJ2-1 | NA | NA | TRBV20-1 | TGCAGTGCTAATCCCCCCTCCCTCCGGGCGCGCGGTGAGCAGTTCTTC | CSANPPSLRARGEQFF
TRBJ2-4 | NA | TRBD1 | TRBV2 | TGTGCCAGCAGGAGACAGGGTGGCCAAAACATTCAGTACTTC | CASRRQGGQNIQYF
TRBJ2-3 | once | TRBD2 | TRBV10-3 | TGTGCCATCAGTGAGGGTAGCGGGAGTAGGGCGCAGTATTTT | CAISEGSGSRAQYF
TRBJ2-7 | few | TRBD2 | TRBV18 | TGTGCCAGCTCACCACCAAGCGGGAGTCTGAAATACGAGCAGTACTTC | CASSPPSGSLKYEQYF
TRBJ2-7 | few | NA | TRBV4-2 | TGTGCCAGCAGCCAATTGCCCAGTGGATCCTACGAGCAGTACTTC | CASSQLPSGSYEQYF
TRBJ2-1 | few | NA | TRBV28 | TGTGCCAGCAGTTTACCTAGACCGCTGAGTGAGCAGTTCTTC | CASSLPRPLSEQFF
TRBJ2-7 | NA | TRBD2 | TRBV20-1 | TGCAGTGCTCTTGGGACTAGCGAGTTTGTCGAGCAGTACTTC | CSALGTSEFVEQYF
TRBJ1-2 | few | NA | TRBV27 | TGTGCCAGCAGGACCGTGGTTCCACGCACCACTAACTATGGCTACACCTTC | CASRTVVPRTTNYGYTF
TRBJ2-3 | few | TRBD1 | TRBV7-2 | TGTGCCAGCAGCATTGGGACAGGAGGGGTGGGGCAGTATTTT | CASSIGTGGVGQYF
TRBJ1-2 | NA | NA | TRBV5-8 | TGTGCCAGCAGCAGGCCCCTTGGGGGCTACACCTTC | CASSRPLGGYTF
TRBJ2-7 | NA | NA | TRBV3-1 | TGTGCCAGCAGCCACAGCCACGAGCAGTACTTC | CASSHSHEQYF
TRBJ2-7 | NA | TRBD2 | TRBV6-6 | TGTGCCAGCAGTCAAACTAGCGGGAGTTTTAACCCCTACGAGCAGTACTTC | CASSQTSGSFNPYEQYF
TRBJ2-5 | NA | TRBD2 | TRBV20-1 | TGCAGTGCTCTAGCGGGAGGCCAAGAGACCCAGTACTTC | CSALAGGQETQYF
TRBJ2-1 | few | NA | TRBV14 | TGTGCCAGCAGCCAAGATTTGCGGCTTAGGGATGAGCAGTTCTTC | CASSQDLRLRDEQFF
TRBJ1-1 | NA | NA | TRBV27 | TGTGCCAGCAGTTCTCCGCGGGTGATTGGAGAGACTGAAGCTTTCTTT | CASSSPRVIGETEAFF
TRBJ2-1 | few | TRBD2 | TRBV27 | TGTGCCAGCAGTCGGCGGAAACTAGCGGGAGGTAATGAGCAGTTCTTC | CASSRRKLAGGNEQFF
TRBJ2-1 | NA | TRBD2 | TRBV27 | TGTGCCAGTTATCCTGGGGAGGGGACTAGCGGAAGCTCCTACAATGAGCAGTTCTTC | CASYPGEGTSGSSYNEQFF
TRBJ2-7 | NA | TRBD2 | TRBV9 | TGTGCCAGCAGCCCCATCGGGGGTAGCGGGACATACAATGAGCAGTACTTC | CASSPIGGSGTYNEQYF
TRBJ1-1 | few | NA | TRBV3-1 | TGTGCCAGCAGCCCGGTGAGGAGGCGGAGGAACACTGAAGCTTTCTTT | CASSPVRRRRNTEAFF
TRBJ2-1 | NA | TRBD2 | TRBV9 | TGTGCCAGCAGCGCGATTACCGGGACTAGCGGGAAAGAGCAGTTCTTC | CASSAITGTSGKEQFF